This record looks at one T cell receptor (beta chain) sequence and its context. Its antigen is not known. This record belongs to a study of synovial regulatory T cells in juvenile arthritis. Study at large: One patient received methotrexate plus infliximab; one lacked treatment information. Study observations and caveats: Synovial Treg CDR3 sequences overlapped more with iaTregs than other circulating Tregs. TCR diversity was lower in inflammation-associated blood Treg cells than in other blood Treg cells.

Data came from immunoSEQ multiplex PCR; TCRdb stores just in-frame clones and leaves some out. The ten top clones account for around 1.1%, within a sample of 7,500 to 10,000 clones. CDR1 LNHDA and CDR2 SQIVND come from the germline V gene (reference sequence). This CDR3 region has 16 residues. The coding DNA is unavailable. Patients were aged median 11.6 years with disease lasting median approximately 7 years. V gene TRBV19 combines with J gene TRBJ2-5. Sequenced input: Treg cells from blood. Sample subset: remaining (HLA-DR-negative) circulating blood Treg cells. This TCR derives from a donor between 2 and 29 years old with juvenile idiopathic arthritis. The CDR3 reads CASSPRGRQGGETQYF.